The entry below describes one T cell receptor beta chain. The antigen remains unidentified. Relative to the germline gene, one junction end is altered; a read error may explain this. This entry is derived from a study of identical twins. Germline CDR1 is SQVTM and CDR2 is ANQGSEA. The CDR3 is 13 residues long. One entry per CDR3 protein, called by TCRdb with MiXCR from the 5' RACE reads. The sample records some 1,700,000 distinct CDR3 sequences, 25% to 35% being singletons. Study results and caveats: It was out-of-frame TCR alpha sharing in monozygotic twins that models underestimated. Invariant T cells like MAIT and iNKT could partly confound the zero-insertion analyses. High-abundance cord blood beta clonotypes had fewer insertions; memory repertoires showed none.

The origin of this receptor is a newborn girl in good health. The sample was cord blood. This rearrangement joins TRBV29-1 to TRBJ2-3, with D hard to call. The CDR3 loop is CSVGSVNTDMQYF. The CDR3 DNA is TGCAGCGTTGGCTCAGTAAATACAGATATGCAGTATTTT.